Below, one T cell receptor (beta chain) is given with its context. The source of the sample is a study of blood T cell repertoires in COVID-19. In the study overall: The United States, Italy and Spain were the sources of the acute and convalescent COVID-19 samples. The analysed material was cDNA or gDNA that came from T cells, B-cell-depleted T cells, or PBMCs.

As handled by the study authors: Amplified reference gene primers provided the basis for estimating nucleated cell counts. Produced via immunoSEQ multiplex PCR; TCRdb's table is partial and in-frame only. V and J calls and clone size follow that table, whereas D and trimming were derived from the DNA. The table lists about 82,000 clones, roughly 80% of them singletons. The CDR3 runs to 16 residues. V lost 4 bases to trimming and J lost 0 bases; unmatched junction nucleotides: 2. Germline V lookup: CDR1 KGHDR, CDR2 SFDVKD. The sample was peripheral blood. The sequence was collected from a middle-aged woman with active or convalescent COVID-19. The chain links TRBV24-1 to TRBJ2-3; 11 nucleotides line up with TRBD2. The CDR3 protein is CATSEPSGRSTDTQYF. Here the CDR3 DNA reads TGTGCCACCAGTGAACCTAGCGGGAGGAGCACAGATACGCAGTATTTT.